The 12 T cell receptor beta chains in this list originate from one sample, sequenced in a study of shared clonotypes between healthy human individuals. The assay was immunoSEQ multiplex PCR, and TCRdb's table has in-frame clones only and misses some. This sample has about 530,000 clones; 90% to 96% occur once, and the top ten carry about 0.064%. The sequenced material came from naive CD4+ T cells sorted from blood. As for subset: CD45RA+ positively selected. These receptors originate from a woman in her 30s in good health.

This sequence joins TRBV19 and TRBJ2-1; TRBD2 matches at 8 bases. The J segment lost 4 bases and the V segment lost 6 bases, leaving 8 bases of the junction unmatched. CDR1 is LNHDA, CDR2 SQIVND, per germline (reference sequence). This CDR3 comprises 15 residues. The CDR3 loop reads CASRLERGTYNEQFF. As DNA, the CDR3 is TGTGCCAGTAGACTGGAGCGGGGGACATACAATGAGCAGTTCTTC. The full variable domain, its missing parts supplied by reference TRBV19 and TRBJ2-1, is DGGITQSPKYLFRKEGQNVTLSCEQNLNHDAMYWYRQDPGQGLRLIYYSQIVNDFQKGDIAEGYSVSREKKESFPLTVTSAQKNPTAFYLCASRLERGTYNEQFFGPGTRLTVL.

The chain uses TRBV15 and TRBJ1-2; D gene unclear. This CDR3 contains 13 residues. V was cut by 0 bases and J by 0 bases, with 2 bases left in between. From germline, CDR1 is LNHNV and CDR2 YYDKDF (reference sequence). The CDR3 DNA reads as TGTGCCACCAGCAGAGATTCTAACTATGGCTACACCTTC. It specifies CATSRDSNYGYTF.

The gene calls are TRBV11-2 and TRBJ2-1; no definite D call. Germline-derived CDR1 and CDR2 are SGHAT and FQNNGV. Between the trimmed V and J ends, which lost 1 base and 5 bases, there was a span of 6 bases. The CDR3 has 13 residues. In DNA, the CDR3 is TGTGCCAGCAGCTTAGGGCAGGACAATGAGCAGTTCTTC. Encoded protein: CASSLGQDNEQFF.

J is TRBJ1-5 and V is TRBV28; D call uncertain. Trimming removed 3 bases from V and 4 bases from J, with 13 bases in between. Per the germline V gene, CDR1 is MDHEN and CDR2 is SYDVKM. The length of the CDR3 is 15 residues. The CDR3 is CASSFLRVLNQPQHF. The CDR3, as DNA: TGTGCCAGCAGTTTTCTGAGGGTCCTGAATCAGCCCCAGCATTTT.

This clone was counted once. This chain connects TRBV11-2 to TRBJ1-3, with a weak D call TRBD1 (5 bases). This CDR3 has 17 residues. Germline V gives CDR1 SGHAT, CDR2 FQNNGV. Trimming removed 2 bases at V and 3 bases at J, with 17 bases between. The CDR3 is CASSLWSARGVGNTIYF. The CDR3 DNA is TGTGCCAGCAGCTTATGGTCAGCGAGAGGGGTTGGAAACACCATATATTTT.

As DNA, the CDR3 is TGTGCCAGCAGTTTCCCCCTAAACACTGAAGCTTTCTTT. Translation gives CASSFPLNTEAFF. This chain connects TRBV28 to TRBJ1-1, with D uncertain. From germline, CDR1 is MDHEN and CDR2 SYDVKM. The CDR3 sequence is 13 residues long. With 3 bases removed from V and 2 bases from J, the gap between germline ends came to 7 bases.

Here the CDR3 reads CASSLAVGTYNEQFF. CDR3 coding DNA: TGTGCCAGCAGCTTGGCGGTCGGTACATACAATGAGCAGTTCTTC. The chain is built from TRBV5-4 and TRBJ2-1, with D uncertain. Germline loops: CDR1 SGHNT, CDR2 YYREEE (reference sequence). This CDR3 spans 15 amino acids. Trimming cost V 0 bases and J 4 bases, with 11 bases left between them.

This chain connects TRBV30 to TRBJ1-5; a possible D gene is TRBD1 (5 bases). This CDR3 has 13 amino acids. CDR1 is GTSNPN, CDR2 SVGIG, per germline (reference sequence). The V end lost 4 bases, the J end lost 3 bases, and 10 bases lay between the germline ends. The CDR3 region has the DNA TGTGCCTGGAATCGTGGGACCAATCAGCCCCAGCATTTT. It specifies CAWNRGTNQPQHF. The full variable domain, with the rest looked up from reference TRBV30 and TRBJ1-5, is SQTIHQWPATLVQPVGSPLSLECTVEGTSNPNLYWYRQAAGRGLQLLFYSVGIGQISSEVPQNLSASRPQDRQFILSSKKLLLSDSGFYLCAWNRGTNQPQHFGDGTRLSIL.

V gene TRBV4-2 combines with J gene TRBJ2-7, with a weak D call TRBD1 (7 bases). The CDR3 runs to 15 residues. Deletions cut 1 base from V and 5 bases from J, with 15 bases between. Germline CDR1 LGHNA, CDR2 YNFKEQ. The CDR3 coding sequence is TGTGCCAGCAGCCAAGTTCGGGCAGGGGGGCACGAGCAGTACTTC. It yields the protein CASSQVRAGGHEQYF.

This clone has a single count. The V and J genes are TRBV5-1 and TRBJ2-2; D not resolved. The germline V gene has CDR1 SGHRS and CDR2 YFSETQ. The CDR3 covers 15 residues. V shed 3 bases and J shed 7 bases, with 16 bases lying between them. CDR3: CASSYRTERFGELFF. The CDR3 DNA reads TGCGCCAGCAGCTACCGTACAGAGCGTTTCGGGGAGCTGTTTTTT.

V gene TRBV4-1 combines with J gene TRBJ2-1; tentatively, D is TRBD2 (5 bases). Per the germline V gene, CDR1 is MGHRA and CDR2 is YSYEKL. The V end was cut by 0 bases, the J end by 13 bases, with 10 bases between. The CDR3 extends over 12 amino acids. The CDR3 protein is CASSQDVTGQFF. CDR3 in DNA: TGCGCCAGCAGCCAAGACGTAACGGGACAGTTCTTC.

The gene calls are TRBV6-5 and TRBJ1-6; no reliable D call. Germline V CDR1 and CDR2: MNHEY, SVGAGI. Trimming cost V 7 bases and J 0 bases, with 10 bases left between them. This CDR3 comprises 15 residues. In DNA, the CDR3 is TGTGCCAGCAAAGATGAGAGCTCCTATAATTCACCCCTCCACTTT. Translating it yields CASKDESSYNSPLHF.